These T cell receptor beta chains were read from a single sample in a study of beta chain features in type 1 diabetes. Clones were read by immunoSEQ multiplex PCR, and TCRdb kept only the in-frame ones, dropping some. The table has some 150,000 clones, more than 10% seen once. Source material: central memory CD4+ T cells from blood. The source of these receptors is a young man with type 1 diabetes. Each CDR3 is given with its conserved first and last residue. The D gene is left open where the match is weak. Not all rows give a size; the values are once, few, many and, for expanded clones, a class.

d_call j_call clone_size v_call cdr3_nt cdr3_aa
TRBD1 TRBJ1-1 NA TRBV30 TGTGCCTGGAGCGGGACAGGGGGAACTGAAGCTTTCTTT CAWSGTGGTEAFF
NA TRBJ2-7 NA TRBV6-5 TGTGCCAGCAGCCAAGGGGACGAGCAGTACTTC CASSQGDEQYF
NA TRBJ1-1 NA TRBV25-1 TGTGCCAGCAGTGCCACAGGACCAGTGGGACAAAACACTGAAGCTTTCTTT CASSATGPVGQNTEAFF
NA TRBJ1-1 NA TRBV5-6 TGTGCCAGCAGCTTAGAGGTGGGGGAAGCTTTCTTT CASSLEVGEAFF
TRBD2 TRBJ2-1 many TRBV9 TGTGCCAGCAGCGTAGAGGGACTAGCGGGTTACAATGAGCAGTTCTTC CASSVEGLAGYNEQFF
NA TRBJ1-4 many TRBV6-5 TGTGCCAGCAGTTACTCGCTGGGGGCGGTTGGAGAAAAACTGTTTTTT CASSYSLGAVGEKLFF
NA TRBJ2-6 few TRBV9 TGTGCCAGCAGCGTAGCCCCCGGAGGGCCCTCCCTCTCTGGGGCCAACGTCCTGACTTTC CASSVAPGGPSLSGANVLTF
TRBD2 TRBJ2-7 NA TRBV7-8 TGTGCCAGCAGCTTTTCCGGGGGGTCCTACGAGCAGTACTTC CASSFSGGSYEQYF
NA TRBJ1-4 few TRBV7-9 TGTGCCAGCAGCTTATCCGGACTCCCAACTAATGAAAAACTGTTTTTT CASSLSGLPTNEKLFF
NA TRBJ1-2 few TRBV10-3 TGTGCCATCAGTGAAGTGGAGGGAAGAGGCTACACCTTC CAISEVEGRGYTF
TRBD1 TRBJ2-2 few TRBV9 TGTGCCAGTCGACAGGGGTGGGACACCGGGGAGCTGTTTTTT CASRQGWDTGELFF
NA TRBJ1-2 few TRBV28 TGTGCCAGCAGGGACCGGACACCGGAGCTCGGATTCGGCTACACCTTC CASRDRTPELGFGYTF
TRBD2 TRBJ2-3 NA TRBV6-1 TGTGCCAGCAGGTTGGCGGGGGGTACAGATACGCAGTATTTT CASRLAGGTDTQYF
TRBD1 TRBJ1-2 few TRBV6-6 TGTGCCAGCAGTTACTCCCCTCGGACAGGGCCTTATGGCTACACCTTC CASSYSPRTGPYGYTF
NA TRBJ1-2 few TRBV5-1 TGCGCCAGCAGCCCGGACGGCACCTATGGCTACACCTTC CASSPDGTYGYTF
NA TRBJ2-5 NA TRBV5-4 TGTGCCAGCAGCGGGGGTCGGGACCAAGAGACCCAGTACTTC CASSGGRDQETQYF
NA TRBJ1-3 few TRBV10-3 TGTGCCATCAGTGAGTCCGGGGAGATTGGAAACACCATATATTTT CAISESGEIGNTIYF
NA TRBJ2-3 NA TRBV2 TGTGCCAGCAGTGACTCTGGGTACACAGATACGCAGTATTTT CASSDSGYTDTQYF
TRBD1 TRBJ2-1 many TRBV7-2 TGTGCCAGCAGCCCTGGACAGGGGATAAGCTCCTACAATGAGCAGTTCTTC CASSPGQGISSYNEQFF
TRBD1 TRBJ2-7 few TRBV7-9 TGTGCCAGCAGCGGGACAGGGGATACCTACGAGCAGTACTTC CASSGTGDTYEQYF
TRBD1 TRBJ1-1 many TRBV7-9 TGTGCCAGCAGCCTGACAGGGGGCGGTTGGACTGAAGCTTTCTTT CASSLTGGGWTEAFF
NA TRBJ2-1 NA TRBV28 TGTGCCAGCAGTTCCCTGAGGACAAAGTTTAATGAGCAGTTCTTC CASSSLRTKFNEQFF
NA TRBJ2-3 NA TRBV11-2 TGTGCCAGCAGCTTAGATCCGCACACAGATACGCAGTATTTT CASSLDPHTDTQYF
TRBD1 TRBJ1-4 NA TRBV27 TGTGCCAGCAGCACGCGGACAGGGTCCGAAAAACTGTTTTTT CASSTRTGSEKLFF
NA TRBJ2-1 few TRBV28 TGTGCCAGCAGTTTAGGCAGCAATGAGCAGTTCTTC CASSLGSNEQFF
TRBD2 TRBJ2-3 few TRBV7-9 TGTGCCAGCAGCTCTACTAGCGGCGGACGGGCAGATACGCAGTATTTT CASSSTSGGRADTQYF
TRBD2 TRBJ2-1 NA TRBV18 TGTGCCAGCTCGCTATTAGCGGGGAGCTCCTACAATGAGCAGTTCTTC CASSLLAGSSYNEQFF
NA TRBJ1-5 NA TRBV30 TGTGCCTGGAGTGTTGGCGGACCAGGCAATCAGCCCCAGCATTTT CAWSVGGPGNQPQHF
NA TRBJ2-2 few TRBV5-4 TGTGCCAGCAGCTTGTCCGGCACCGGGGAGCTGTTTTTT CASSLSGTGELFF
TRBD2 TRBJ2-3 few TRBV11-3 TGTGCCAGCAGCTTCTTAGCGGGGGGCTACACAGATACGCAGTATTTT CASSFLAGGYTDTQYF
TRBD1 TRBJ2-3 few TRBV18 TGTGCCAGCTCACCTACTCGACAGGGGGCTAGCACAGATACGCAGTATTTT CASSPTRQGASTDTQYF
NA TRBJ1-2 NA TRBV18 TGTGCCAGCTCACCAATAGGACAGACTACCAACTATGGCTACACCTTC CASSPIGQTTNYGYTF
NA TRBJ2-2 NA TRBV7-7 TGTGCTAGCAGCTTAGGGGAACCGGGAACCGGGGAGCTGTTTTTT CASSLGEPGTGELFF
NA TRBJ2-4 few TRBV5-1 TGCGCCAGCAGCTTGGATGGCACCCTAGCCAAAAACATTCAGTACTTC CASSLDGTLAKNIQYF
NA TRBJ1-1 few TRBV28 TGTGCCAGCAGCCTTAAACAGGGTTGGGGGACTGAAGCTTTCTTT CASSLKQGWGTEAFF
NA TRBJ2-1 NA TRBV19 TGTGCCAGTAGTCGGGCCGAATACAATGAGCAGTTCTTC CASSRAEYNEQFF
NA TRBJ2-4 few TRBV19 TGTGCCAGTAGTATAGATAAGGCCGGGGGCCATGGCAAAAACATTCAGTACTTC CASSIDKAGGHGKNIQYF
NA TRBJ2-4 NA TRBV11-2 TGTGCCAGCAGCTTTAGTTTGGGCCCCGCAGGGGTTCAGTACTTC CASSFSLGPAGVQYF
NA TRBJ1-1 NA TRBV25-1 TGTGCCAGCAGGGAGAGGGAGTTCGATGAAGCTTTCTTT CASREREFDEAFF